This section outlines one TCR beta chain sequence together with its context. The antigen is undetermined. The same CDR3 is also encoded by other DNA sequences in this sample. This specimen belongs to a study of cytomegalovirus exposure and HLA in healthy donors. A multiplex PCR was run with 60 Vbeta primers and 13 Jbeta primers. Only in-frame clones appear in the TCRdb table, and some are missing; sequencing was by immunoSEQ multiplex PCR. The data show some 110,000 clones, over 65% seen once. Overall study results and limits: Reported findings show TCR beta sequences accurately forecast HLA-A and HLA-B alleles in most subjects. Researchers counted over 150 TCR beta chains as cytomegalovirus-associated.

At the time of sampling, donors were nominally healthy, though unrecorded immune exposures were likely. The germline V and J ends were trimmed by 2 bases and 2 bases, with 6 bases remaining between them. Per germline, CDR1 MNHEY and CDR2 SMNVEV (reference sequence). This CDR3 spans 13 amino acids. The specimen sequenced was PBMCs. The sequence came from a woman in her 30s in good health and CMV-seronegative. The chain carries TRBV27 and TRBJ1-2, with a possible D match to TRBD1 (5 bases). The CDR3 region has the DNA TGTGCCAGCAGTTTAAGACAGAACTATGGCTACACCTTC. This gives the protein CASSLRQNYGYTF.